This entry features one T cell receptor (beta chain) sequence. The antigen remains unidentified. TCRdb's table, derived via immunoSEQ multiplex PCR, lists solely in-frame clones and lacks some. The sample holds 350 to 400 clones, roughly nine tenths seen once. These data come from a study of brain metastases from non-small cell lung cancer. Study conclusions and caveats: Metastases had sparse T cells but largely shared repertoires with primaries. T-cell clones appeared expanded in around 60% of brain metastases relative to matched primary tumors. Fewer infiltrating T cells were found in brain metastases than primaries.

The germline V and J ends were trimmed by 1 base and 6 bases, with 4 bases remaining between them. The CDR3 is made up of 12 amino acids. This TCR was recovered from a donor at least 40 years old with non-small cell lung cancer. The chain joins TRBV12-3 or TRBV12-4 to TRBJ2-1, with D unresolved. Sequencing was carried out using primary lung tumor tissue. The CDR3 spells CASSLGLNEQFF. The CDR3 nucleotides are TGTGCCAGCAGTTTAGGGCTCAATGAGCAGTTCTTC.